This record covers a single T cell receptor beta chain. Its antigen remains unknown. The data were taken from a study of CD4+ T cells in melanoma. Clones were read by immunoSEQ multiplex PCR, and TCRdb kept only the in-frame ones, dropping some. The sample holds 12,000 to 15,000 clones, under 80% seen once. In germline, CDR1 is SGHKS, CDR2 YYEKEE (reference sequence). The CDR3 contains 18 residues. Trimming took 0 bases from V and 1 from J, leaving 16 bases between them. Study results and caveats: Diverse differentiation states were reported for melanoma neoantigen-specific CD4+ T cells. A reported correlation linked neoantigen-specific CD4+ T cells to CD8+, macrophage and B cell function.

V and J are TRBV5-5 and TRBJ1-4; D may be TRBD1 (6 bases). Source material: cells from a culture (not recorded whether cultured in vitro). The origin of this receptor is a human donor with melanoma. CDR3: CASSLGSGGRGTNEKLFF. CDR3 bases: TGTGCCAGCAGCTTGGGGAGCGGGGGGCGTGGAACTAATGAAAAACTGTTTTTT.